The T cell receptor (beta chain) under discussion was sequenced for a study of blood T cell repertoires in COVID-19. Study context: T cells, B-cell-depleted T cells, or PBMCs provided the cDNA or gDNA that served as material.

Produced via immunoSEQ multiplex PCR; TCRdb's table is partial and in-frame only. Found here are about 170,000 clones, about 80% of them singletons; the top ten hold 2.6%. Germline CDR1 MDHEN, CDR2 SYDVKM. The CDR3 runs to 13 residues. With 8 bases removed from V and 2 bases from J, the gap between germline ends came to 12 bases. Sequencing used peripheral blood. The chain carries TRBV28 and TRBJ1-1; D gene uncertain. The TCR was taken from a human donor with acute or convalescent COVID-19. The donor label of this sample is uncertain. The chain's CDR3 is CASASGYNTEAFF. The CDR3 bases are TGTGCCAGCGCCTCCGGGTACAACACTGAAGCTTTCTTT. Full variable domain (missing parts from reference TRBV28 and TRBJ1-1): DVKVTQSSRYLVKRTGEKVFLECVQDMDHENMFWYRQDPGLGLRLIYFSYDVKMKEKGDIPEGYSVSREKKERFSLILESASTNQTSMYLCASASGYNTEAFFGQGTRLTVV.